The 10 T cell receptor beta chains presented below share a single source sample, sequenced in a study of shared clonotypes between healthy human individuals. Method: immunoSEQ multiplex PCR; TCRdb's copy keeps in-frame clones and lacks some. The sample consists of around 1.5 million clones, approximately 98% of them appearing once. The sample consisted of naive CD4+ T cells sorted from blood. The subset denotes: CD45RA+ positively selected. All receptors come from a man aged 30-40 years in good health.

This clone was detected only once. The J gene is TRBJ2-2, the V gene TRBV5-1, with 8 bases fitting TRBD1. The CDR3 runs 16 residues. V shed 2 bases, J shed 7 bases, and the junction held 10 bases outside the gene matches. Germline V lookup: CDR1 SGHRS, CDR2 YFSETQ. CDR3 sequence: CASSFGRGLRDGELFF. The CDR3 DNA sequence: TGCGCCAGCAGCTTCGGCAGGGGGCTAAGAGACGGGGAGCTGTTTTTT. The complete variable domain, with remaining parts taken from reference TRBV5-1 and TRBJ2-2, reads KAGVTQTPRYLIKTRGQQVTLSCSPISGHRSVSWYQQTPGQGLQFLFEYFSETQRNKGNFPGRFSGRQFSNSRSEMNVSTLELGDSALYLCASSFGRGLRDGELFFGEGSRLTVL.

The rearrangement uses TRBV10-2 and TRBJ2-4; the D call may be TRBD1 or TRBD2 (5 bases each). CDR3 length: 13 residues. V lost 3 bases to trimming and J lost 6 bases, with 9 bases between them. Germline loops: CDR1 WSHSY, CDR2 SAAADI. The DNA for the CDR3 is TGCGCCAGCAGTGAATCGGGGCCAAACATTCAGTACTTC. It translates to CASSESGPNIQYF.

The chain recombines TRBV20-1 with TRBJ2-1; D is ambiguous. The CDR3 is 11 residues long. With 5 bases removed from V and 6 bases from J, the gap between germline ends came to 8 bases. Germline CDR1 reads DFQATT; CDR2 reads SNEGSKA (reference sequence). CDR3 sequence: CSAPPPNEQFF. For the CDR3, the DNA is TGCAGTGCTCCCCCCCCCAATGAGCAGTTCTTC.

This sequence joins TRBV5-1 and TRBJ1-5; 9 nucleotides line up with TRBD1. The CDR3 has 14 residues. V shed 4 bases, J shed 4 bases, and the junction held 3 bases outside the gene matches. Germline values: CDR1 SGHRS, CDR2 YFSETQ. CDR3 sequence: CASSVGTGNQPQHF. The DNA of the CDR3 is TGCGCCAGCAGCGTAGGGACAGGGAATCAGCCCCAGCATTTT.

The V and J genes are TRBV7-9 and TRBJ2-7; perhaps TRBD2 as D (5 bases). V was shortened by 2 bases and J by 5 bases, with 10 bases between the two germline ends. Per germline, CDR1 SEHNR and CDR2 FQNEAQ (reference sequence). The CDR3 has 13 amino acids. The CDR3 is CASSLSGRDEQYF. The CDR3 coding sequence is TGTGCCAGCAGCTTAAGCGGACGAGACGAGCAGTACTTC.

V gene TRBV30 combines with J gene TRBJ1-3, with TRBD1 as a possible D gene (5 bases). Between the trimmed V and J ends, which lost 4 bases and 4 bases, there was a span of 17 bases. Per germline, CDR1 GTSNPN and CDR2 SVGIG (reference sequence). The CDR3 contains 15 residues. CDR3 DNA: TGTGCCTGGACCCGGGACTCCCTTCGAGGAAACACCATATATTTT. Its protein product is CAWTRDSLRGNTIYF.

The rearrangement uses TRBV30 and TRBJ2-1, with D perhaps TRBD1 (5 bases). Germline V gene data show CDR1 as GTSNPN and CDR2 as SVGIG (reference sequence). The CDR3 sequence is 14 residues long. Trimming took 4 bases from V and 2 from J, leaving 12 bases between them. CDR3 region: CAWTLGETYNEQFF. CDR3 DNA sequence: TGTGCCTGGACCTTAGGGGAAACCTACAATGAGCAGTTCTTC.

The chain has TRBV2 and TRBJ2-5; TRBD2 might be the D (6 bases). V was shortened by 11 bases and J by 4 bases, with 20 bases between the two germline ends. Germline CDR1 reads SNHLY; CDR2 reads FYNNEI. This CDR3 comprises 14 residues. The CDR3 protein is CAFSRDSAGETQYF. CDR3 bases: TGTGCCTTTTCACGGGACTCCGCCGGAGAGACCCAGTACTTC.

The chain couples TRBV6-6 to TRBJ1-1; possibly TRBD1 for D (5 bases). V gave up 4 bases and J gave up 11 bases, with 17 bases separating them. From germline, CDR1 is MNHNY and CDR2 SVGAGI (reference sequence). This CDR3 comprises 13 residues. The CDR3 DNA reads TGTGCCAGCAGTTTGGGTATGGGGCTTGGGGCTTTCTTT. Its translation is CASSLGMGLGAFF.

J is TRBJ2-5 and V is TRBV7-9; no clear D gene. The germline CDR1 and CDR2 sequences are SEHNR and FQNEAQ (reference sequence). Trimming pared 3 bases from V and 9 bases from J, leaving 20 bases between. The CDR3 runs to 15 residues. This chain's CDR3 is CASSLAVRSGGAQYF. DNA of the CDR3: TGTGCCAGCAGCTTGGCAGTAAGATCCGGTGGGGCCCAGTACTTC.